This T cell receptor beta chain is drawn from a study of post-analysis software for immune sequencing data. The CDR3 spans 14 residues. Germline trimming cut 4 bases from V and 8 bases from J; bases unmatched to any gene: 12. Germline V lookup: CDR1 DFQATT, CDR2 SNEGSKA (reference sequence). Study results and caveats: Included in a set of 5 or 6 TRBV segments more frequent in patients than controls were TRBV5-6, TRBV5-1 and TRBV20-1.

Unique molecular identifiers were carried by the TCR beta cDNA libraries. TCRdb recomputed calls from the PCR reads with MiXCR, one row per CDR3 protein. The sample carries hundreds of thousands of distinct CDR3 sequences, nearly 45% recorded once. As concerns this clonotype: Its antigen is undetermined.

The sequence came from a girl between 10 and 17 years old with multiple sclerosis. The chain couples TRBV20-1 to TRBJ2-3; 7 nucleotides line up with TRBD1. The sample taken for sequencing was blood. For the CDR3, the DNA is TGCAGTGCTAAACCCCGGGACAGAATCGGTACGCAGTATTTT. Translation gives CSAKPRDRIGTQYF.